Given below is one T cell receptor (beta chain) in context. The sample comes from a study of blood T cell repertoires in COVID-19. For the study at large: There were acute and convalescent COVID-19 samples, and they came from the United States, Italy and Spain. Sample material is recorded as cDNA or gDNA derived from T cells, B-cell-depleted T cells, or PBMCs.

This CDR3 comprises 15 residues. Germline V gives CDR1 SGHTA, CDR2 FQGTGA. Trimming took 3 bases from V and 4 from J, leaving 16 bases between them. Under the authors' procedure: For nucleated cells, counts were estimated from reference gene primer amplification. Method: immunoSEQ multiplex PCR; TCRdb's copy keeps in-frame clones and lacks some. Clone size and the V and J calls come from that table; the DNA yielded D and trimming. Among over 140,000 clones listed, about three quarters were seen once. This study enrolled people aged about 18 to 100 from about two dozen US geographic areas. The sequenced material came from PBMCs or T cells enriched from blood (not recorded which). This receptor was obtained from a woman in her forties or fifties who had recovered from COVID-19. This chain joins TRBV7-3 and TRBJ2-7; maybe TRBD2 (6 bases). The CDR3 loop is CASSLNGGVLYEQYF. In DNA form, the CDR3 reads TGTGCCAGCAGCTTGAACGGAGGGGTATTGTACGAGCAGTACTTC.